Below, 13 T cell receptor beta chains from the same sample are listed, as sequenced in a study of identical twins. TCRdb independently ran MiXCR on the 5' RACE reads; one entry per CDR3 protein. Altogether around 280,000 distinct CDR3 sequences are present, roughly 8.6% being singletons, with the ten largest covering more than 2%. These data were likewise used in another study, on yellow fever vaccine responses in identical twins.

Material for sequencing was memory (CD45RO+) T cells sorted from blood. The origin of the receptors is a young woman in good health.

Written as DNA, the CDR3 is TGCAGTGCTAGAGATACACTAGCGGGCGACAATGAGCAGTTCTTC. As protein: CSARDTLAGDNEQFF. The chain joins TRBV20-1 to TRBJ2-1, with 9 positions matching TRBD2. The germline gives CDR1 DFQATT, CDR2 SNEGSKA (reference sequence). The trim removed 0 bases at V and 5 bases at J, leaving 5 bases unmatched. CDR3 length equals 15 residues.

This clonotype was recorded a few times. CDR3 residues: CAISPVGGKETQYF. CDR3 nucleotides: TGTGCCATCAGCCCTGTGGGGGGGAAGGAGACCCAGTACTTC. V gene TRBV10-3 combines with J gene TRBJ2-5, with TRBD2 matching 7 bases. This CDR3 region has 14 residues. With 6 bases clipped from V and 5 bases from J, the junction kept 9 bases outside the gene matches. In germline, CDR1 is ENHRY, CDR2 SYGVKD.

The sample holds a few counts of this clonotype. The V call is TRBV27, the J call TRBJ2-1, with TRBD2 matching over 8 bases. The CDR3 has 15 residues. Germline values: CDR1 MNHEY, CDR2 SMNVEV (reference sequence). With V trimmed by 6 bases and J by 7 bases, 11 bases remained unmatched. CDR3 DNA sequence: TGTGCCAGCAGACAAAGGACTAGCAGAGTTAATGAGCAGTTCTTC. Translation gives CASRQRTSRVNEQFF.

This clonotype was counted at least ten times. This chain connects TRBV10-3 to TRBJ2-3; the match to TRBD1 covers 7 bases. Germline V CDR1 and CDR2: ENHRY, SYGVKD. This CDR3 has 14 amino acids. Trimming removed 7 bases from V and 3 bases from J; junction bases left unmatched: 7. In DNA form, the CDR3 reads TGTGCCATCAACAGGGGTGCAGTAACAGATACGCAGTATTTT. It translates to CAINRGAVTDTQYF.

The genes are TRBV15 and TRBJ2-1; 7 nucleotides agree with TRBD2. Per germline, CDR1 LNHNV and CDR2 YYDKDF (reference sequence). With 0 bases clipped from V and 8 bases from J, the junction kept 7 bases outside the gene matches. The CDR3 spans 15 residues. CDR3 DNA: TGTGCCACCAGCAGAGACCCGACTAGCTGGGATGAGCAGTTCTTC. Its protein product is CATSRDPTSWDEQFF.

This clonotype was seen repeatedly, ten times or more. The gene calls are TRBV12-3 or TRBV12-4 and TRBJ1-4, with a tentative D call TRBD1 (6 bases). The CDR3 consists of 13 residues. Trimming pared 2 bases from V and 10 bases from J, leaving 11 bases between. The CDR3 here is CASSLMEQGKLFF. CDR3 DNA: TGTGCCAGCAGTTTAATGGAACAGGGAAAACTGTTTTTT.

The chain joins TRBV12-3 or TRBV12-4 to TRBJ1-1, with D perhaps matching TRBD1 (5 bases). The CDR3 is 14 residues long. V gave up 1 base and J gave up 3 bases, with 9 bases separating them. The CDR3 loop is CASSLGGGYTEAFF. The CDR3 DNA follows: TGTGCCAGCAGTTTAGGGGGCGGGTACACTGAAGCTTTCTTT.

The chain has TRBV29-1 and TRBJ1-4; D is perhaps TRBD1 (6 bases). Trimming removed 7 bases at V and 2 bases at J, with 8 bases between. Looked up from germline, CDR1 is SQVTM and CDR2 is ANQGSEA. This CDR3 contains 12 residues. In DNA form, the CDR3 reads TGCAGCGCAGGGGACACTAATGAAAAACTGTTTTTT. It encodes CSAGDTNEKLFF.

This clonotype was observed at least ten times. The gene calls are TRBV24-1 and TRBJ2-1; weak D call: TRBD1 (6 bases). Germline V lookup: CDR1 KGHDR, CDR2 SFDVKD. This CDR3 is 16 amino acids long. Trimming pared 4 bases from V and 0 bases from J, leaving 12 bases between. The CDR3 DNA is TGTGCCACCAGTGACACCGACAGGACCTCCTACAATGAGCAGTTCTTC. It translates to CATSDTDRTSYNEQFF.

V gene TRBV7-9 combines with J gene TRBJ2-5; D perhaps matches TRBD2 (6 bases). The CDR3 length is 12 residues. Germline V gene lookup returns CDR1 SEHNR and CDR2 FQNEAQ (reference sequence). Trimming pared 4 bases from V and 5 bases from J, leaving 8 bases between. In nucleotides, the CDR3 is TGTGCCAGCAGCTCCCGGGGGGAGACCCAGTACTTC. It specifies CASSSRGETQYF. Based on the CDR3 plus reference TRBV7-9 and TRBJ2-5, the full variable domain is DTGVSQNPRHKITKRGQNVTFRCDPISEHNRLYWYRQTLGQGPEFLTYFQNEAQLEKSRLLSDRFSAERPKGSFSTLEIQRTEQGDSAMYLCASSSRGETQYFGPGTRLLVL.

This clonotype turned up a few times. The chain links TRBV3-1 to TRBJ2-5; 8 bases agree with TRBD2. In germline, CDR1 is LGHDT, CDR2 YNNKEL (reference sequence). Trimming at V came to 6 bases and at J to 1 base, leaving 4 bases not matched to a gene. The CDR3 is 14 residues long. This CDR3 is CASRELAAQETQYF. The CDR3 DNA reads TGTGCCAGCAGAGAACTAGCGGCCCAAGAGACCCAGTACTTC.

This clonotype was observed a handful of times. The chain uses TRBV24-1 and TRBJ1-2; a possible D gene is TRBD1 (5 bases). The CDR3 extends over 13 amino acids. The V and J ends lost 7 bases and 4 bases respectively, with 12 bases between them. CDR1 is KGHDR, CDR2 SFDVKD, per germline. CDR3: CATSGMGGYGYTF. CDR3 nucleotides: TGTGCCACCAGCGGTATGGGGGGCTATGGCTACACCTTC.

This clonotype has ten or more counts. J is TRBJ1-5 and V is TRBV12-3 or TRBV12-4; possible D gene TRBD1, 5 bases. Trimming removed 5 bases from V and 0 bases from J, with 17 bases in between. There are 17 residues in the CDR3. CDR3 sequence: CASSPSRQTHSNQPQHF. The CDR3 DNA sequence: TGTGCCAGCAGTCCCAGTCGACAGACTCATAGCAATCAGCCCCAGCATTTT.